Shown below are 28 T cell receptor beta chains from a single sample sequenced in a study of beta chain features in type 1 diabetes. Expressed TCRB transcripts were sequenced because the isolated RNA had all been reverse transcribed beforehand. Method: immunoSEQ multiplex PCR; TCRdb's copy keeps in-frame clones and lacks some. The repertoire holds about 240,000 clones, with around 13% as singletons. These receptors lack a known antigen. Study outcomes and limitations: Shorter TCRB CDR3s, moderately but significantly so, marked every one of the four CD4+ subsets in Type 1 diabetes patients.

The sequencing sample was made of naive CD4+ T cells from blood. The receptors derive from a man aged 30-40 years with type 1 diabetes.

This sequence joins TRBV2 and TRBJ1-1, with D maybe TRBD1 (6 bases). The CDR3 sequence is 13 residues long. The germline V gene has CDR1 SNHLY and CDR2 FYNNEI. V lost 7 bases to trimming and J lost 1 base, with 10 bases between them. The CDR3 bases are TGTGCCAGCAACACAGGGTGGAACACTGAAGCTTTCTTT. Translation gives CASNTGWNTEAFF.

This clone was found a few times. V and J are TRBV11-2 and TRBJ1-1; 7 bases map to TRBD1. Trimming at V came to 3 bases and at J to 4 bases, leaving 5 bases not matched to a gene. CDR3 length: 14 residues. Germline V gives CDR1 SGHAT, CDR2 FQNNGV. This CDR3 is CASSLKGAGTEAFF. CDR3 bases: TGTGCCAGCAGCTTGAAGGGGGCTGGCACTGAAGCTTTCTTT.

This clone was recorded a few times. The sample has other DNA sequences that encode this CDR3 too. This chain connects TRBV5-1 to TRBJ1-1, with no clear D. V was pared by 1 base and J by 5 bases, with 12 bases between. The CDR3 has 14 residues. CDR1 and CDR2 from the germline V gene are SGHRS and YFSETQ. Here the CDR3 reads CASSLSPGGTEAFF. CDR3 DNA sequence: TGCGCCAGCAGCTTGAGTCCTGGCGGGACTGAAGCTTTCTTT.

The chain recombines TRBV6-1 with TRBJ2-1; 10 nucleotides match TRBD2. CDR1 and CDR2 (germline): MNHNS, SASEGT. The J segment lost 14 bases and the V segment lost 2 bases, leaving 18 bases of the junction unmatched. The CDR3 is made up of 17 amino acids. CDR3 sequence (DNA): TGTGCCAGCAGTGAACGATTTGTCGGAGCTAGCGGGAGTCTTAAGTTCTTC. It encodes CASSERFVGASGSLKFF.

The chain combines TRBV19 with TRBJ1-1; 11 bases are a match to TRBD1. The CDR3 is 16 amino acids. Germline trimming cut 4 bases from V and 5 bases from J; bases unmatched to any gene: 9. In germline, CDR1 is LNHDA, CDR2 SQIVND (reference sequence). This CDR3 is CASSTRDRGYWTEAFF. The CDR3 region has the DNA TGTGCCAGTAGTACCCGGGACAGGGGGTATTGGACTGAAGCTTTCTTT.

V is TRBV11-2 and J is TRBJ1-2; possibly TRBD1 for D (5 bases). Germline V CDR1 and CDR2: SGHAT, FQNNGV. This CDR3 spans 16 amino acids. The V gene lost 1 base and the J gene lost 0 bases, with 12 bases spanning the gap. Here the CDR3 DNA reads TGTGCCAGCAGCTTAGGGGGGGTTAACCCTAACTATGGCTACACCTTC. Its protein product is CASSLGGVNPNYGYTF. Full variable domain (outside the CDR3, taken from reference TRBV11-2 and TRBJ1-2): EAGVAQSPRYKIIEKRQSVAFWCNPISGHATLYWYQQILGQGPKLLIQFQNNGVVDDSQLPKDRFSAERLKGVDSTLKIQPAKLEDSAVYLCASSLGGVNPNYGYTFGSGTRLTVV.

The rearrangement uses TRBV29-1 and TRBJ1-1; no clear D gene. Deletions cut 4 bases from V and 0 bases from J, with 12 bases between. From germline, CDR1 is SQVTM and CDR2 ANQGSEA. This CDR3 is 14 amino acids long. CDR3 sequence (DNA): TGCAGCGTTGGCCTGAGGCAGTTGAACACTGAAGCTTTCTTT. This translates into CSVGLRQLNTEAFF. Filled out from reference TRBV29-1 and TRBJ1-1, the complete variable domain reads SAVISQKPSRDICQRGTSLTIQCQVDSQVTMMFWYRQQPGQSLTLIATANQGSEATYESGFVIDKFPISRPNLTFSTLTVSNMSPEDSSIYLCSVGLRQLNTEAFFGQGTRLTVV.

The CDR3 DNA sequence: TGTGCCAGCAGCTTTGGCGGAGGGGTACCTGGCTACACCTTC. Protein product: CASSFGGGVPGYTF. This chain connects TRBV5-6 to TRBJ1-2, with D possibly TRBD1 on 5 matching bases. The length of the CDR3 is 14 residues. Trimming cost V 2 bases and J 7 bases, with 15 bases left between them. From germline, CDR1 is SGHDT and CDR2 YYEEEE.

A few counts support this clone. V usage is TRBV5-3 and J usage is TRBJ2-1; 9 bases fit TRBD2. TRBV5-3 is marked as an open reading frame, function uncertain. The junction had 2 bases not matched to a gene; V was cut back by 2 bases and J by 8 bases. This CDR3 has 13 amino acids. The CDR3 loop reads CARSFLAGHEQFF. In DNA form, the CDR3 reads TGTGCCAGAAGCTTTCTAGCGGGGCATGAGCAGTTCTTC.

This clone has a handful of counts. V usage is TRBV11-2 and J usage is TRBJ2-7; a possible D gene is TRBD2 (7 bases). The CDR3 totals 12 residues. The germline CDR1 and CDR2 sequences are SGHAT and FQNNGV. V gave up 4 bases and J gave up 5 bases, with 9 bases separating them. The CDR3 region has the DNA TGTGCCAGCAGCTCGGGGGGCCACGAGCAGTACTTC. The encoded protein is CASSSGGHEQYF.

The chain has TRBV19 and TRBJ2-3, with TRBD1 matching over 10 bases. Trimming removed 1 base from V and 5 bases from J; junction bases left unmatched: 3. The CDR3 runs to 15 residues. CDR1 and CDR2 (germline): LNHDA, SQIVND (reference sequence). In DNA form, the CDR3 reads TGTGCCAGTAGTATAGGGACAGGGGGTTTAGATACGCAGTATTTT. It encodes CASSIGTGGLDTQYF.

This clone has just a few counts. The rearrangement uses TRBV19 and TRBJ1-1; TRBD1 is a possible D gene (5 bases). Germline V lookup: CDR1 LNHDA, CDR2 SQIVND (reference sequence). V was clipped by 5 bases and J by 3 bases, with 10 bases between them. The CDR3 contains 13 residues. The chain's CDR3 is CASSATGDTEAFF. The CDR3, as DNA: TGTGCCAGTAGTGCAACAGGAGACACTGAAGCTTTCTTT.

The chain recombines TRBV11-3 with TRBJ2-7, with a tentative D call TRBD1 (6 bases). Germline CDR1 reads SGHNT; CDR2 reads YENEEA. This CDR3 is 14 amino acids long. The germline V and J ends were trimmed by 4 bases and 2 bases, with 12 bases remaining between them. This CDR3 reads CASSSGQRAYEQYF. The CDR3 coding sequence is TGTGCCAGCAGCTCCGGACAGCGAGCCTACGAGCAGTACTTC.

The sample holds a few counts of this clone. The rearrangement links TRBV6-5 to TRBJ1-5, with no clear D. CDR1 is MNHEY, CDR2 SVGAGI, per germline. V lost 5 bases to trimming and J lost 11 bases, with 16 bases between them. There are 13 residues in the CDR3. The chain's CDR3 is CASSERLRGTQHF. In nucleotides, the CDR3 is TGTGCCAGCAGTGAACGGCTGCGAGGGACCCAGCATTTT.

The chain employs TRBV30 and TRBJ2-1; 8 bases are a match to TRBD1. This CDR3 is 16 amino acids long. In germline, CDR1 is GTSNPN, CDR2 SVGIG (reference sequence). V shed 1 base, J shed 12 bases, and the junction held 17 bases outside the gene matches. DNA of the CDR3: TGTGCCTGGAGTGCCGCAGGGGGCGGCTCGATATACGGGCAGTTCTTC. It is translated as CAWSAAGGGSIYGQFF.

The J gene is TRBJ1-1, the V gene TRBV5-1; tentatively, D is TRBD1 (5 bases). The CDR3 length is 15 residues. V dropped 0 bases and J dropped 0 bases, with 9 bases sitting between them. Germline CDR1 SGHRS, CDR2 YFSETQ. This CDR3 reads CASSLGAGLNTEAFF. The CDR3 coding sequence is TGCGCCAGCAGCTTGGGGGCAGGGTTGAACACTGAAGCTTTCTTT. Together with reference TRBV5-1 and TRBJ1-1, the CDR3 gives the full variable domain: KAGVTQTPRYLIKTRGQQVTLSCSPISGHRSVSWYQQTPGQGLQFLFEYFSETQRNKGNFPGRFSGRQFSNSRSEMNVSTLELGDSALYLCASSLGAGLNTEAFFGQGTRLTVV.

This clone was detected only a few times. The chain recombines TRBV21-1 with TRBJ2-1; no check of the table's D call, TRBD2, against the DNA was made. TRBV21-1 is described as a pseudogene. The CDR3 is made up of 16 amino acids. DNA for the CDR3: TGTGCCAGCAGCAAAGTTGGGGAGCGGGAGGAGGATGAGCAGTTCTTC. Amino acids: CASSKVGEREEDEQFF.

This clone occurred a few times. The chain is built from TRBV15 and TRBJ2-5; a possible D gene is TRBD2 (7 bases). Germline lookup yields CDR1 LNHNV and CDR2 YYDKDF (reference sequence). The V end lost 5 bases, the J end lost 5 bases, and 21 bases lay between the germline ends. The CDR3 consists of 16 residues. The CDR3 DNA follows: TGTGCCACCAGCCCAAAGGGAGGGGCTCAGGGGGAGACCCAGTACTTC. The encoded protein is CATSPKGGAQGETQYF.

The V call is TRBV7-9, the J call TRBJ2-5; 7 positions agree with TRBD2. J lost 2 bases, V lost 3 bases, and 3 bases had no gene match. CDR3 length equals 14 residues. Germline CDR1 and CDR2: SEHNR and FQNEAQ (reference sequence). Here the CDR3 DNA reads TGTGCCAGCAGCTTCGGGACTACTCAAGAGACCCAGTACTTC. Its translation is CASSFGTTQETQYF.

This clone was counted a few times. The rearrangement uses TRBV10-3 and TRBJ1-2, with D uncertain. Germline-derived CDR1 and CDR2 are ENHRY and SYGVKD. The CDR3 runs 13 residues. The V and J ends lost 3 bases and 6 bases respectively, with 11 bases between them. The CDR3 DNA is TGTGCCATCAGTGACCTAACTCGGGATGGCTACACCTTC. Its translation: CAISDLTRDGYTF.

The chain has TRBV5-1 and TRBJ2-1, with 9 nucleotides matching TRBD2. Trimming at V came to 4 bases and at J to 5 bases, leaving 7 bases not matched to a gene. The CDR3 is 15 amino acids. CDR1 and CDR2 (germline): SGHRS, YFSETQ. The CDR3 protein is CASSRLADLDNEQFF. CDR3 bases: TGCGCCAGCAGCCGACTAGCGGACTTGGACAATGAGCAGTTCTTC.

The CDR3 DNA sequence: TGTGCCTCGATCCGAAGGAGCTACGAGCAGTACTTC. Translated, it gives CASIRRSYEQYF. The chain couples TRBV30 to TRBJ2-7; D ambiguous. The CDR3 length is 12 residues. Per germline, CDR1 GTSNPN and CDR2 SVGIG (reference sequence). The V gene lost 7 bases and the J gene lost 3 bases, with 13 bases spanning the gap.

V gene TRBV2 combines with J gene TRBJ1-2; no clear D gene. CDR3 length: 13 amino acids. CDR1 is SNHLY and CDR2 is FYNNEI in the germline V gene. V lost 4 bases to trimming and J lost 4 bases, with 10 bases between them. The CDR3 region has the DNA TGTGCCAGCAGTGGACAAAGCCTCTATGGCTACACCTTC. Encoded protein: CASSGQSLYGYTF.

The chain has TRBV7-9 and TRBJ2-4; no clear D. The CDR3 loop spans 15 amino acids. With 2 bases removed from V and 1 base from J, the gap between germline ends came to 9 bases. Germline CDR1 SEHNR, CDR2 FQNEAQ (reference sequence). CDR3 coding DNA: TGTGCCAGCAGCTTATCCACCGAGGCCAAAAACATTCAGTACTTC. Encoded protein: CASSLSTEAKNIQYF.

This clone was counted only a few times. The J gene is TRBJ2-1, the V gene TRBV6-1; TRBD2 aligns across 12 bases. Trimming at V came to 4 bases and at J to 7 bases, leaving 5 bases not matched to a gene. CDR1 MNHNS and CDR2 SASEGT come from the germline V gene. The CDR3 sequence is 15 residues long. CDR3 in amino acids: CASSGLAGGDNEQFF. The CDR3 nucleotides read TGTGCCAGCAGTGGGCTAGCGGGAGGGGATAATGAGCAGTTCTTC.

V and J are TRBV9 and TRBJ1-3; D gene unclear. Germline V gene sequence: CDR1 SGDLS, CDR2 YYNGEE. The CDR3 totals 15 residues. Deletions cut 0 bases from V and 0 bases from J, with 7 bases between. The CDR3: CASSVGGSSGNTIYF. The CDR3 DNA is TGTGCCAGCAGCGTAGGTGGGAGCTCTGGAAACACCATATATTTT.

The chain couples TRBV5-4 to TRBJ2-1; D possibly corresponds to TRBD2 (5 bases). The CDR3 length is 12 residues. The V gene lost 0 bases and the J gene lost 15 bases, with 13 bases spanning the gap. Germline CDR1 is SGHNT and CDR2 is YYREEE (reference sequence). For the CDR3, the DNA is TGTGCCAGCAGCTTGGGGGGAGACACGGGGTTCTTC. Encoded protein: CASSLGGDTGFF.

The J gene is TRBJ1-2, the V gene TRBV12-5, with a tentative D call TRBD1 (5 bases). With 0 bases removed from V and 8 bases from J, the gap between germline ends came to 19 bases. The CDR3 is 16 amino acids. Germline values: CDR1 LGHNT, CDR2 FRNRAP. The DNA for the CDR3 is TGTGCTAGTGGTTTGGTACTGGGTCAGGGCATGCCCGGCTACACCTTC. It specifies CASGLVLGQGMPGYTF. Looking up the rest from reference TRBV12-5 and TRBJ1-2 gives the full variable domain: DARVTQTPRHKVTEMGQEVTMRCQPILGHNTVFWYRQTMMQGLELLAYFRNRAPLDDSGMPKDRFSAEMPDATLATLKIQPSEPRDSAVYFCASGLVLGQGMPGYTFGSGTRLTVV.